One and the same sample provided the 3 T cell receptor beta chains below, sequenced in a study of cytotoxic CD8 clonotypes in ibrutinib-treated CLL. Using immunoSEQ multiplex PCR, the repertoire was profiled, and TCRdb retains in-frame clones only, with some absent. The repertoire includes approximately 50,000 clones, approximately 71% of them detected once, and 43% sits in the top ten. The sequenced sample was PBMCs, obtained after 12 months of ibrutinib treatment. The source is a human donor with chronic lymphocytic leukemia.

The chain employs TRBV7-6 and TRBJ2-7, with a weak D call TRBD2 (6 bases). Germline-derived CDR1 and CDR2 are SGHVS and FNYEAQ. There are 14 residues in the CDR3. V lost 1 base to trimming and J lost 4 bases, with 11 bases between them. For the CDR3, the DNA is TGTGCCAGCAGCTTAGGACGGGGAGGTTACGAGCAGTACTTC. Its translation: CASSLGRGGYEQYF.

This clone was seen a handful of times. CDR3 loop: CASSTTVNRQGRAFF. In DNA, the CDR3 is TGTGCCAGCAGTACCACCGTTAACCGACAGGGGCGAGCTTTCTTT. J is TRBJ1-1 and V is TRBV6-1, with TRBD1 matching 8 bases. In germline, CDR1 is MNHNS, CDR2 SASEGT. V trimming: 5 bases; J trimming: 10 bases; junction bases outside the gene matches: 15. This CDR3 has 15 amino acids.

This clone appeared once. The chain is built from TRBV7-9 and TRBJ1-3; tentatively, D is TRBD1 (6 bases). Per germline, CDR1 SEHNR and CDR2 FQNEAQ (reference sequence). Trimming left V 5 bases short and J 0 bases short, with 11 bases between. The CDR3 runs to 15 residues. CDR3 in amino acids: CASSKDSSSGNTIYF. As DNA, the CDR3 is TGTGCCAGCAGCAAGGACAGCAGCTCTGGAAACACCATATATTTT.